Shown below are 2 T cell receptor beta chains from a single sample sequenced in a study of blood T cell repertoires in COVID-19. Assay used: immunoSEQ multiplex PCR; TCRdb lists only in-frame clones, some missing. The repertoire has 200,000 or so clones, about 83% of them found once; the top ten carry 4.8%. Sequencing was done on a sample of PBMCs or T cells enriched from blood (not recorded which). The receptors come from a woman aged 45-60 years who had been exposed to COVID-19.

The V gene is TRBV7-9, the J gene TRBJ1-6, with unresolved D. Germline V gene data show CDR1 as SEHNR and CDR2 as FQNEAQ (reference sequence). Trimming pared 2 bases from V and 8 bases from J, leaving 4 bases between. The CDR3 is made up of 12 amino acids. The CDR3 here is CASSLPDSPLHF. The CDR3 DNA reads as TGTGCCAGCAGCTTACCGGATTCACCCCTCCACTTT.

As concerns this clone: Within the sample, other DNA sequences also encode this same CDR3. The genes are TRBV7-2 and TRBJ2-5, with a weak D call TRBD1 (5 bases). CDR3 size: 15 residues. CDR1 and CDR2 from the germline V gene are SGHTA and FQGNSA. Trimming took 1 base from V and 1 from J, leaving 10 bases between them. CDR3 sequence reads: CASSLDGTGQETQYF. The CDR3 DNA reads TGTGCCAGCAGCTTAGACGGTACAGGCCAAGAGACCCAGTACTTC.